These 20 T cell receptor beta chains share one sample of origin, sequenced in a study of blood T cells in healthy people across ages. It was with a sample-barcoded 5' primer and a J-beta primer mix that a second PCR of roughly 6 to 12 cycles was run. TCRdb re-analysed the 5' RACE reads in MiXCR, keeping a single row per CDR3 protein. The sample records around 1,600,000 distinct CDR3 sequences, roughly 43% being singletons. Sample: blood. All receptors derive from a young woman in good health.

This clonotype has just a few counts. The chain joins TRBV6-6 to TRBJ1-4, with D perhaps TRBD1 (5 bases). The germline CDR1 and CDR2 sequences are MNHNY and SVGAGI (reference sequence). This CDR3 is 12 amino acids long. The V gene lost 0 bases and the J gene lost 11 bases, with 7 bases spanning the gap. The DNA of the CDR3 is TGTGCCAGCAGTTACTCTGGGGCCAAACTGTTTTTT. It is translated as CASSYSGAKLFF.

The chain employs TRBV28 and TRBJ1-2, with TRBD1 identical over 8 bases. Trimming removed 4 bases from V and 7 bases from J; junction bases left unmatched: 8. From germline, CDR1 is MDHEN and CDR2 SYDVKM. This CDR3 contains 14 residues. Here the CDR3 DNA reads TGTGCCAGCAGTTGGAACCAGGGGGCCGGTGGCTACACCTTC. Its translation is CASSWNQGAGGYTF.

The chain couples TRBV7-9 to TRBJ1-1; D not resolved. The CDR3 is 12 residues long. V shed 1 base and J shed 12 bases, with 12 bases lying between them. CDR1 SEHNR and CDR2 FQNEAQ come from the germline V gene (reference sequence). Written as DNA, the CDR3 is TGTGCCAGCAGCTTAGGTACTTCCCAGACTTTCTTT. As protein: CASSLGTSQTFF.

This clonotype has a handful of counts. V and J are TRBV29-1 and TRBJ1-1; tentatively, D is TRBD1 (5 bases). The CDR3 is 12 residues long. V dropped 4 bases and J dropped 4 bases, with 10 bases sitting between them. CDR1 is SQVTM, CDR2 ANQGSEA, per germline. The CDR3 nucleotides are TGCAGCGTTGTTGGGACCCTCACTGAAGCTTTCTTT. Translation: CSVVGTLTEAFF.

The chain recombines TRBV4-3 with TRBJ2-2, with no clear D. The CDR3 loop spans 13 amino acids. In germline, CDR1 is LGHNA, CDR2 YSLEER. V gave up 2 bases and J gave up 5 bases, with 6 bases separating them. DNA for the CDR3: TGCGCCAGCAGCCAAAGGCGTACCGGGGAGCTGTTTTTT. It yields the protein CASSQRRTGELFF.

This clonotype was seen only a few times. This chain joins TRBV6-6 and TRBJ2-7; a possible D gene is TRBD2 (6 bases). The CDR3 is made up of 15 amino acids. Germline V gene sequence: CDR1 MNHNY, CDR2 SVGAGI (reference sequence). V lost 2 bases and J lost 1, with 12 bases in between. The CDR3 DNA reads TGTGCCAGCAGTTACCCCGGGACTGCTTCCTACGAGCAGTACTTC. It is translated as CASSYPGTASYEQYF.

In its sample, this clonotype was seen many times. The chain links TRBV29-1 to TRBJ1-2; 7 positions agree with TRBD1. Germline trimming cut 6 bases from V and 0 bases from J; bases unmatched to any gene: 1. The CDR3 length is 12 residues. Germline V gives CDR1 SQVTM, CDR2 ANQGSEA. For the CDR3, the DNA is TGCAGCGTGGGGACAGCTAACTATGGCTACACCTTC. Its protein product is CSVGTANYGYTF.

Note on this clonotype: A much more abundant neighbour one base away suggests this may be a read error. This chain connects TRBV12-3 or TRBV12-4 to TRBJ2-7; D is ambiguous. CDR3 length: 14 amino acids. CDR3 DNA: TGTACCAGCAGCCGCACGTGGGGCTCCTACGAGCAGTACTTC. Encoded protein: CTSSRTWGSYEQYF.

Here the CDR3 reads CASSPGTRQYF. The CDR3 nucleotides are TGCGCCAGCAGCCCTGGGACCAGACAGTACTTC. V and J are TRBV5-1 and TRBJ2-4; D might be TRBD1 or TRBD2, each matching 5 bases. Trimming stripped 4 bases from V and 13 bases from J, with 12 bases between. The germline gives CDR1 SGHRS, CDR2 YFSETQ. The CDR3 sequence is 11 residues long.

The chain links TRBV7-8 to TRBJ2-5; perhaps TRBD2 as D (6 bases). The CDR3 is made up of 16 amino acids. Trimming removed 2 bases at V and 11 bases at J, with 24 bases between. Per the germline V gene, CDR1 is SGHVS and CDR2 is FQNEAQ. The CDR3 nucleotides read TGTGCCAGCAGCTTAATTTCTGCGACTAGAGTTGATGAGCAGTACTTC. Its protein product is CASSLISATRVDEQYF. The whole variable domain, filled in from reference TRBV7-8 and TRBJ2-5, reads GAGVSQSPRYKVAKRGQDVALRCDPISGHVSLFWYQQALGQGPEFLTYFQNEAQLDKSGLPSDRFFAERPEGSVSTLKIQRTQQEDSAVYLCASSLISATRVDEQYFGPGTRLLVL.

This clonotype came up a few times. V and J are TRBV12-3 or TRBV12-4 and TRBJ2-7; no clear D gene. Trimming shortened V by 5 bases and J by 3 bases, and 11 bases separated the two germline ends. This CDR3 region has 13 residues. The CDR3 DNA reads TGTGCCAGCAGTGTAGGCACCCGCTACGAGCAGTACTTC. Amino acid sequence: CASSVGTRYEQYF.

V gene TRBV20-1 combines with J gene TRBJ2-7; D is possibly TRBD1 or TRBD2 (6 bases each). CDR1 DFQATT and CDR2 SNEGSKA come from the germline V gene (reference sequence). The CDR3 length is 11 residues. The CDR3 loop reads CSPKGGNEQYF. CDR3 nucleotide sequence: TGCAGCCCAAAGGGGGGAAATGAGCAGTACTTC.

This clonotype has a handful of counts. The chain recombines TRBV10-3 with TRBJ2-3, with 9 positions matching TRBD2. CDR3 length: 15 amino acids. Trimming took 11 bases from V and 5 from J; bases not matched to a gene: 14. In germline, CDR1 is ENHRY, CDR2 SYGVKD. DNA for the CDR3: TGTGCCGTCCGAACTAGCGGGCAGGGAGGAGATACGCAGTATTTT. Amino acids: CAVRTSGQGGDTQYF.

This chain uses TRBV4-1 with TRBJ2-2; 8 nucleotides match TRBD1. V gave up 2 bases and J gave up 4 bases; unmatched junction bases: 9. From germline, CDR1 is MGHRA and CDR2 YSYEKL. This CDR3 spans 17 amino acids. The CDR3 nucleotides are TGCGCCAGCAGCCAACCTACAGGGGGGCTCCCCACCGGGGAGCTGTTTTTT. Its protein is CASSQPTGGLPTGELFF.

The genes are TRBV5-5 and TRBJ2-3; D possibly corresponds to TRBD1 (6 bases). Germline loops: CDR1 SGHKS, CDR2 YYEKEE (reference sequence). The CDR3 loop spans 14 amino acids. Trimming pared 5 bases from V and 4 bases from J, leaving 14 bases between. CDR3 protein: CASRWADSPDTQYF. CDR3 nucleotide sequence: TGTGCCAGCAGGTGGGCGGACAGCCCAGATACGCAGTATTTT.

This chain joins TRBV9 and TRBJ2-1; 9 positions match TRBD1. The length of the CDR3 is 16 residues. V lost 0 bases, J lost 9 bases, and 10 bases stayed unmatched. The germline V gene has CDR1 SGDLS and CDR2 YYNGEE. The CDR3 loop is CASSVAGTGMTSEQFF. The CDR3 region has the DNA TGTGCCAGCAGCGTAGCCGGGACAGGGATGACTAGTGAGCAGTTCTTC.

This clonotype was counted only a few times. V and J are TRBV20-1 and TRBJ1-5, with 10 bases that match TRBD1. V dropped 6 bases and J dropped 2; count of bases not matched to a gene: 4. The germline CDR1 and CDR2 sequences are DFQATT and SNEGSKA (reference sequence). The CDR3 extends over 14 amino acids. The CDR3 DNA reads as TGCAGTGCCGGGACAGGGGTAGGCAATCAGCCCCAGCATTTT. Residues: CSAGTGVGNQPQHF.

This clonotype has just a few counts. V usage is TRBV20-1 and J usage is TRBJ2-1; 7 bases match TRBD2. Germline-derived CDR1 and CDR2 are DFQATT and SNEGSKA (reference sequence). The J segment lost 4 bases and the V segment lost 2 bases, leaving 5 bases of the junction unmatched. This CDR3 spans 14 amino acids. The CDR3 here is CSARIAGTYNEQFF. CDR3 in DNA: TGCAGTGCTAGAATAGCGGGTACTTACAATGAGCAGTTCTTC.

V usage is TRBV4-3 and J usage is TRBJ2-1; D is unclear. TRBJ2-7 matches the DNA end more closely, so the J call is doubtful. The germline CDR1 and CDR2 sequences are LGHNA and YSLEER. CDR3 size: 15 residues. CDR3 DNA: TGCGCCAGCAGCCAAGTTCGAGGAAACTACAATGAGCAGTACTTC. It is translated as CASSQVRGNYNEQYF.

The chain employs TRBV2 and TRBJ1-6; 8 positions match TRBD1. Looked up from germline, CDR1 is SNHLY and CDR2 is FYNNEI. V was clipped by 6 bases and J by 11 bases; unmatched bases: 12. This CDR3 comprises 15 residues. In DNA form, the CDR3 reads TGTGCCAGCAGACCGGGACAGGAGATCTTAGCACCCCTCCACTTT. Amino acids: CASRPGQEILAPLHF.